This paragraph reports one T cell receptor beta chain. These data are taken from a study of blood T cell repertoires in COVID-19. As for the study in general: The study drew acute and convalescent COVID-19 samples from the United States, Italy and Spain. The cDNA or gDNA used as material had been derived from T cells, B-cell-depleted T cells, or PBMCs.

The data were produced by immunoSEQ multiplex PCR, yet TCRdb's version contains in-frame clones alone and is incomplete. The repertoire includes roughly 150,000 clones, 75% to 90% of them detected once, and about an eighth sits in the top ten. The receptor comes from a man younger than 35 with COVID-19, enrolled during active disease. The sequenced sample consisted of peripheral blood.

The DNA for the CDR3 is TGTGCCAGCAGCGTAGGAGGGAGCTCTGGAAACACCATATATTTT. It specifies CASSVGGSSGNTIYF. The V gene is TRBV9, the J gene TRBJ1-3; unclear D gene. CDR3 length: 15 amino acids. V dropped 0 bases and J dropped 0 bases, with 7 bases sitting between them. Germline V gives CDR1 SGDLS, CDR2 YYNGEE.